This is a list of T cell receptor beta chains from one sample in a study of control samples from healthy donors and cancer patients. The method was immunoSEQ multiplex PCR; TCRdb's version includes in-frame clones alone and lacks a portion of them. Among about 160,000 clones listed, roughly 94% were seen once. Sequencing was done on a sample of blood. Receptors originate from a woman in her thirties or forties in good health. Each CDR3 is given with its conserved first and last residue. A D gene is named only where the DNA matches it firmly. Clone size, where shown, is once, few, many, or a class for clones that have expanded.

D gene | J gene | V gene | clone size | CDR3 protein | CDR3 DNA
- | TRBJ2-1 | TRBV4-3 | - | CASSQESAGRLSYNEQFF | TGCGCCAGCAGCCAAGAATCGGCGGGAAGACTCTCCTACAATGAGCAGTTCTTC
- | TRBJ1-2 | TRBV12-3/TRBV12-4 | - | CASSLRGGYGYTF | TGTGCCAGCAGTTTAAGAGGGGGCTATGGCTACACCTTC
- | TRBJ1-1 | TRBV12-3/TRBV12-4 | - | CASSRTVEAFF | TGTGCCAGCAGCCGGACAGTTGAAGCTTTCTTT
- | TRBJ1-4 | TRBV5-1 | - | CASSRGTNEKLFF | TGCGCCAGCAGCAGGGGGACTAATGAAAAACTGTTTTTT
TRBD2 | TRBJ2-6 | TRBV4-3 | - | CASSQARGAGANVLTF | TGCGCCAGCAGCCAGGCCCGGGGGGCTGGGGCCAACGTCCTGACTTTC
- | TRBJ2-3 | TRBV5-1 | - | CASSLGGMAGWGTDTQYF | TGCGCCAGCAGCTTAGGAGGAATGGCGGGGTGGGGCACAGATACGCAGTATTTT
- | TRBJ2-1 | TRBV6-5 | - | CASSQGSSQFF | TGTGCCAGCAGCCAGGGTTCTTCGCAGTTCTTC
- | TRBJ1-2 | TRBV27 | - | CASSPQGRIYGYTF | TGTGCCAGCAGTCCCCAGGGACGGATCTATGGCTACACCTTC
- | TRBJ1-1 | TRBV9 | once | CASSVGQSNTEAFF | TGTGCCAGCAGCGTTGGACAGTCTAACACTGAAGCTTTCTTT
- | TRBJ1-1 | TRBV20-1 | - | CSARDRREAFF | TGCAGTGCTAGAGATAGGCGGGAGGCTTTCTTT
TRBD1 | TRBJ2-7 | TRBV10-3 | - | CATSSGTGESYEQYF | TGTGCCACCTCATCCGGGACAGGGGAATCCTACGAGCAGTACTTC
TRBD1 | TRBJ1-1 | TRBV25-1 | - | CASSDFGTGGVAFF | TGTGCCAGCAGTGATTTCGGGACAGGGGGCGTCGCTTTCTTT
- | TRBJ1-1 | TRBV4-3 | - | CASSQDKARHFTEAFF | TGCGCCAGCAGCCAAGATAAGGCCCGGCATTTCACCGAAGCTTTCTTT
- | TRBJ1-5 | TRBV30 | - | CAWSVGSNQPQHF | TGTGCCTGGAGTGTAGGTAGCAATCAGCCCCAGCATTTT
TRBD2 | TRBJ2-5 | TRBV11-2 | - | CASSRGGGGLAGFETQYF | TGTGCCAGCAGCAGAGGAGGGGGGGGACTAGCGGGATTTGAGACCCAGTACTTC